The clone carrying this T cell receptor beta chain showed up just a few times. Its antigen remains unidentified. This CDR3 is 14 amino acids long. Germline V gene data show CDR1 as MNHNY and CDR2 as SVGAGI (reference sequence). With V trimmed by 5 bases and J by 5 bases, 6 bases remained unmatched. The data belong to a study of naive and memory T cell subsets. The beta constant-region primer was an equimolar mix of two oligonucleotides covering TRBC1 and TRBC2. Each CDR3 protein gets one entry after TCRdb re-called the UMI-ligation and nested PCR reads with MiXCR. The sample has tens of thousands of distinct CDR3 sequences; about an eighth are singletons. After CD4 positive bead selection, the CD4-negative fraction gave CD8 T cells. Cells stained for CD3, CD4, CD8, CD45RA, CD27 and viability were sorted into four CD45RA/CD27 subsets. Whole-study findings and limits: Diversity fell and Gini index rose from naive through CM, EM, EMRA. No ground truth validated the naive and memory repertoire findings.

The J gene is TRBJ1-2, the V gene TRBV6-6, with TRBD1 identical over 9 bases. Sequenced input: central memory CD4+ T cells from blood. This receptor was obtained from a human donor in good health. This chain's CDR3 is CASSTGQGTYGYTF. CDR3 in DNA: TGTGCCAGCAGTACGGGACAGGGCACATATGGCTACACCTTC.